This is a list of T cell receptor beta chains from one sample in a study of blood T cell repertoires in COVID-19. Produced via immunoSEQ multiplex PCR; TCRdb's table is partial and in-frame only. The profile covers about 190,000 clones, with around nine tenths appearing a single time and under 15% taken by the ten largest. The sample consisted of peripheral blood. The receptors derive from a woman aged 70 to 79 with COVID-19, enrolled during active disease. The CDR3 runs from the conserved cysteine through the conserved F or W. The order of the fields is V gene, CDR3 length, D gene, J gene, clone size, CDR3 protein, CDR3 DNA. A D gene is named only where the DNA matches it firmly. For some rows the clone size is stated as once, few or many, or as a class when expanded; others skip it.

v_gene: TRBV12-3/TRBV12-4
len: 13
d_gene: .
j_gene: TRBJ2-5
abundance: .
CDR3aa: CASQRDNQETQYF
CDR3nt: TGTGCCAGTCAGCGGGACAACCAAGAGACCCAGTACTTC

v_gene: TRBV24-1
len: 15
d_gene: TRBD1
j_gene: TRBJ2-3
abundance: .
CDR3aa: CATSEGQASFNTQYF
CDR3nt: TGTGCCACCAGTGAAGGACAGGCGTCCTTTAATACGCAGTATTTT

v_gene: TRBV5-5
len: 15
d_gene: .
j_gene: TRBJ1-5
abundance: .
CDR3aa: CASSLRGQFNQPQHF
CDR3nt: TGTGCCAGCAGCTTGAGAGGACAGTTCAATCAGCCCCAGCATTTT

v_gene: TRBV27
len: 16
d_gene: TRBD1
j_gene: TRBJ1-1
abundance: .
CDR3aa: CASSFRTGFMNTEAFF
CDR3nt: TGTGCCAGCAGTTTTCGGACAGGATTCATGAACACTGAAGCTTTCTTT

v_gene: TRBV28
len: 14
d_gene: TRBD1
j_gene: TRBJ1-5
abundance: .
CDR3aa: CASSLSDRGRPQHF
CDR3nt: TGTGCCAGCAGTCTTTCGGACAGGGGGAGGCCCCAGCATTTT

v_gene: TRBV23-1
len: 18
d_gene: TRBD1
j_gene: TRBJ1-5
abundance: .
CDR3aa: CASSQPGQGGDSNQPQHF
CDR3nt: TGCGCCAGCAGTCAGCCGGGACAGGGGGGAGATAGCAATCAGCCCCAGCATTTT

v_gene: TRBV14
len: 15
d_gene: .
j_gene: TRBJ1-3
abundance: .
CDR3aa: CASSQTVLSGNTIYF
CDR3nt: TGTGCCAGCAGTCAAACGGTCCTCTCTGGAAACACCATATATTTT

v_gene: TRBV12-3/TRBV12-4
len: 12
d_gene: .
j_gene: TRBJ2-7
abundance: .
CDR3aa: CASSLASVEQYF
CDR3nt: TGTGCCAGCAGTTTAGCCTCAGTCGAGCAGTACTTC

v_gene: TRBV30
len: 12
d_gene: .
j_gene: TRBJ2-7
abundance: .
CDR3aa: CAWSNGYYEQYF
CDR3nt: TGTGCCTGGAGTAACGGGTACTACGAGCAGTACTTC

v_gene: TRBV28
len: 11
d_gene: .
j_gene: TRBJ1-2
abundance: .
CDR3aa: CASSSNTGPTF
CDR3nt: TGTGCCAGCAGCTCCAACACAGGGCCCACCTTC

v_gene: TRBV2
len: 14
d_gene: .
j_gene: TRBJ2-1
abundance: .
CDR3aa: CASSEIFSYNEQFF
CDR3nt: TGTGCCAGCAGTGAAATATTCTCCTACAATGAGCAGTTCTTC

v_gene: TRBV7-2
len: 15
d_gene: .
j_gene: TRBJ2-3
abundance: few
CDR3aa: CASSFRRRGTDTQYF
CDR3nt: TGTGCCAGCAGCTTCCGGAGACGGGGCACAGATACGCAGTATTTT

v_gene: TRBV28
len: 15
d_gene: .
j_gene: TRBJ1-1
abundance: .
CDR3aa: CASSLLTGMNTEAFF
CDR3nt: TGTGCCAGCAGTTTATTAACAGGGATGAACACTGAAGCTTTCTTT

v_gene: TRBV12-3/TRBV12-4
len: 11
d_gene: TRBD2
j_gene: TRBJ2-7
abundance: .
CDR3aa: CASRSSGKQYF
CDR3nt: TGTGCCAGCAGGAGCAGCGGGAAGCAGTACTTC

v_gene: TRBV9
len: 13
d_gene: .
j_gene: TRBJ1-2
abundance: once
CDR3aa: CASSEGNYDGYTF
CDR3nt: TGTGCCAGCAGCGAAGGCAACTATGATGGCTACACCTTC

v_gene: TRBV30
len: 11
d_gene: .
j_gene: TRBJ1-2
abundance: once
CDR3aa: CAWRFSYGYTF
CDR3nt: TGTGCCTGGCGGTTCTCCTATGGCTACACCTTC

v_gene: TRBV15
len: 14
d_gene: TRBD1
j_gene: TRBJ1-5
abundance: few
CDR3aa: CATSRTGWNQPQHF
CDR3nt: TGTGCCACCAGTCGGACAGGGTGGAATCAGCCCCAGCATTTT

v_gene: TRBV20-1
len: 12
d_gene: .
j_gene: TRBJ2-7
abundance: .
CDR3aa: CSASVAVYEQYF
CDR3nt: TGCAGTGCTAGTGTAGCGGTCTACGAGCAGTACTTC

v_gene: TRBV19
len: 12
d_gene: .
j_gene: TRBJ2-1
abundance: .
CDR3aa: CATSGTFNEQFF
CDR3nt: TGTGCCACTTCAGGGACTTTCAATGAGCAGTTCTTC

v_gene: TRBV27
len: 13
d_gene: .
j_gene: TRBJ2-7
abundance: .
CDR3aa: CASLGGTPYEQYF
CDR3nt: TGTGCCAGCCTGGGCGGGACTCCCTACGAGCAGTACTTC

v_gene: TRBV7-9
len: 14
d_gene: .
j_gene: TRBJ1-5
abundance: .
CDR3aa: CASSLGQGWQPQHF
CDR3nt: TGTGCCAGCAGCTTAGGTCAGGGTTGGCAGCCCCAGCATTTT

v_gene: TRBV7-9
len: 13
d_gene: .
j_gene: TRBJ2-7
abundance: .
CDR3aa: CASSQTEVFEQYF
CDR3nt: TGTGCCAGCAGCCAAACTGAGGTTTTCGAGCAGTACTTC

v_gene: TRBV4-3
len: 17
d_gene: TRBD2
j_gene: TRBJ2-2
abundance: .
CDR3aa: CASSQDQLAGGTGELFF
CDR3nt: TGCGCCAGCAGCCAAGATCAACTAGCGGGAGGAACCGGGGAGCTGTTTTTT

v_gene: TRBV6-5
len: 15
d_gene: TRBD1
j_gene: TRBJ2-7
abundance: .
CDR3aa: CASSYYGTGAYEQYF
CDR3nt: TGTGCCAGCAGTTACTACGGGACAGGTGCCTACGAGCAGTACTTC

v_gene: TRBV29-1
len: 13
d_gene: TRBD1
j_gene: TRBJ2-7
abundance: .
CDR3aa: CSVEGQGGHEQYF
CDR3nt: TGCAGCGTTGAAGGACAGGGTGGACACGAGCAGTACTTC

v_gene: TRBV5-1
len: 13
d_gene: TRBD1
j_gene: TRBJ1-1
abundance: .
CDR3aa: CASSMTGHTEAFF
CDR3nt: TGCGCCAGCAGCATGACAGGGCACACTGAAGCTTTCTTT

v_gene: TRBV28
len: 14
d_gene: .
j_gene: TRBJ1-1
abundance: .
CDR3aa: CASRATGPRGEAFF
CDR3nt: TGTGCCAGCAGGGCAACAGGGCCTCGCGGTGAAGCTTTCTTT

v_gene: TRBV12-2
len: 12
d_gene: .
j_gene: TRBJ2-2
abundance: .
CDR3aa: CASYGDSGELFF
CDR3nt: TGTGCAAGTTACGGGGACTCCGGGGAGCTGTTTTTT

v_gene: TRBV27
len: 19
d_gene: TRBD2
j_gene: TRBJ2-4
abundance: .
CDR3aa: CASSPSGLAGVTAKNIQYF
CDR3nt: TGTGCCAGCAGTCCTTCGGGACTAGCGGGAGTAACAGCCAAAAACATTCAGTACTTC

v_gene: TRBV9
len: 14
d_gene: .
j_gene: TRBJ1-1
abundance: .
CDR3aa: CASSVLGENTEAFF
CDR3nt: TGTGCCAGCAGCGTACTTGGAGAGAACACTGAAGCTTTCTTT

v_gene: TRBV27
len: 15
d_gene: .
j_gene: TRBJ1-6
abundance: .
CDR3aa: CASSLDSAYNSPLHF
CDR3nt: TGTGCCAGCAGTTTAGACAGCGCCTATAATTCACCCCTCCACTTT

v_gene: TRBV7-9
len: 14
d_gene: .
j_gene: TRBJ2-5
abundance: .
CDR3aa: CASSRDPSVETQYF
CDR3nt: TGTGCCAGCAGTCGAGATCCATCGGTGGAGACCCAGTACTTC

v_gene: TRBV24-1
len: 14
d_gene: .
j_gene: TRBJ2-2
abundance: once
CDR3aa: CATSDETTTGELFF
CDR3nt: TGTGCCACCAGTGATGAGACAACCACCGGGGAGCTGTTTTTT

v_gene: TRBV7-9
len: 15
d_gene: TRBD2
j_gene: TRBJ2-5
abundance: .
CDR3aa: CASSREAGGVETQYF
CDR3nt: TGTGCCAGCAGCAGAGAAGCGGGAGGCGTGGAGACCCAGTACTTC

v_gene: TRBV5-1
len: 16
d_gene: TRBD1
j_gene: TRBJ2-3
abundance: .
CDR3aa: CASKGTGDSGTDTQYF
CDR3nt: TGCGCCAGCAAAGGGACAGGGGATTCAGGCACAGATACGCAGTATTTT

v_gene: TRBV5-1
len: 15
d_gene: TRBD2
j_gene: TRBJ2-2
abundance: .
CDR3aa: CASTLAGENTGELFF
CDR3nt: TGCGCCAGCACCTTAGCGGGAGAAAACACCGGGGAGCTGTTTTTT

v_gene: TRBV6-6
len: 15
d_gene: TRBD1
j_gene: TRBJ2-7
abundance: .
CDR3aa: CASSPLRGRAAEQYF
CDR3nt: TGTGCCAGCAGTCCCCTCAGGGGGCGAGCAGCCGAGCAGTACTTC

v_gene: TRBV2
len: 14
d_gene: TRBD1
j_gene: TRBJ1-1
abundance: .
CDR3aa: CASSEWDRRSEAFF
CDR3nt: TGTGCCAGCAGTGAATGGGACAGGCGGTCTGAAGCTTTCTTT

v_gene: TRBV2
len: 15
d_gene: TRBD1
j_gene: TRBJ2-2
abundance: .
CDR3aa: CASSGQGADTGELFF
CDR3nt: TGTGCCAGCAGTGGCCAGGGGGCTGACACCGGGGAGCTGTTTTTT

v_gene: TRBV28
len: 14
d_gene: .
j_gene: TRBJ1-2
abundance: .
CDR3aa: CASTSGGLYEGYTF
CDR3nt: TGTGCCAGCACCTCCGGGGGATTGTATGAGGGCTACACCTTC

v_gene: TRBV4-2
len: 15
d_gene: .
j_gene: TRBJ1-5
abundance: once
CDR3aa: CASSQEQGYNQPQHF
CDR3nt: TGTGCCAGCAGCCAAGAACAGGGTTATAATCAGCCCCAGCATTTT

v_gene: TRBV3-1/TRBV3-2
len: 15
d_gene: TRBD1
j_gene: TRBJ1-5
abundance: .
CDR3aa: CASSPRQGVGQPQHF
CDR3nt: TGTGCCAGCAGCCCACGACAGGGAGTAGGTCAGCCCCAGCATTTT

v_gene: TRBV19
len: 15
d_gene: TRBD1
j_gene: TRBJ1-1
abundance: once
CDR3aa: CASSVGTGGNTEAFF
CDR3nt: TGTGCCAGTAGTGTCGGGACAGGGGGCAACACTGAAGCTTTCTTT

v_gene: TRBV18
len: 14
d_gene: TRBD2
j_gene: TRBJ2-7
abundance: .
CDR3aa: CASSPDLAGDQQYF
CDR3nt: TGTGCCAGCTCACCCGATCTAGCGGGAGATCAGCAGTACTTC

v_gene: TRBV18
len: 14
d_gene: .
j_gene: TRBJ2-7
abundance: .
CDR3aa: CASSPPGPSYEQYF
CDR3nt: TGTGCCAGCTCACCACCGGGGCCGTCCTACGAGCAGTACTTC